The T cell receptor (beta chain) under discussion was sequenced for a study of tumor-infiltrating lymphocytes in primary liver carcinoma. Making TCR beta cDNA involved approximately 520 ng total RNA and a constant-region primer. Modified slightly, ARM-PCR produced TCR beta libraries over three nested multiplex PCR rounds. Researchers ran the first two PCR rounds for ten to eleven cycles each with TRBV1-TRBV30 forward primers and a C-beta reverse primer. MiXCR, run by TCRdb on the multiplex PCR reads, gives a single entry per CDR3 protein. The table records some 200,000 distinct CDR3 sequences, about two thirds of them present only once. Germline V CDR1 and CDR2: MNHNY, SVGAGI (reference sequence). CDR3 size: 15 residues. Points on this clonotype: Germline is not matched at one junction end, which may reflect a read error.

Unsorted whole blood served as the source of blood RNA, and germline DNA was extracted as well. Chronic HBV infection, untreated so far, was present in the patients. Before the surgical procedure, approximately 4 milliliters of peripheral blood were collected. This rearrangement joins TRBV6-6 to TRBJ1-5, with D perhaps TRBD1 (6 bases). This receptor was taken from a woman aged 55 to 70 with primary liver carcinoma and hepatitis B virus infection. Sequencing used peripheral blood. CDR3 DNA sequence: TGCGCCAGTACCTCCGGACAGTTGAAGAATCAGCCCCAGCATTTT. Amino acid sequence: CASTSGQLKNQPQHF.